This T cell receptor (beta chain) was identified during a study of blood T cell repertoires in COVID-19. Study context: Nucleic acid was either cDNA or gDNA, and it came from T cells, B-cell-depleted T cells, or PBMCs.

Generated by immunoSEQ multiplex PCR, the TCRdb table keeps only in-frame clones and is missing some. The sample records some 300,000 clones, approximately 86% being singletons. Followed longitudinally, the Seattle patients had been enrolled during active infection. Germline CDR1 and CDR2: SNHLY and FYNNEI. The V gene end was trimmed by 11 bases and the J gene end by 0 bases; junction bases not matched to a gene: 7. The length of the CDR3 is 13 residues. The sequenced material came from peripheral blood. This chain connects TRBV2 to TRBJ2-7, with 7 bases matching TRBD1. This clonotype originated in a woman between 65 and 79 years old with COVID-19, enrolled during active disease. The DNA of the CDR3 is TGTGCCCCAGGGGACAGCCACTCCTACGAGCAGTACTTC. This codes for CAPGDSHSYEQYF.